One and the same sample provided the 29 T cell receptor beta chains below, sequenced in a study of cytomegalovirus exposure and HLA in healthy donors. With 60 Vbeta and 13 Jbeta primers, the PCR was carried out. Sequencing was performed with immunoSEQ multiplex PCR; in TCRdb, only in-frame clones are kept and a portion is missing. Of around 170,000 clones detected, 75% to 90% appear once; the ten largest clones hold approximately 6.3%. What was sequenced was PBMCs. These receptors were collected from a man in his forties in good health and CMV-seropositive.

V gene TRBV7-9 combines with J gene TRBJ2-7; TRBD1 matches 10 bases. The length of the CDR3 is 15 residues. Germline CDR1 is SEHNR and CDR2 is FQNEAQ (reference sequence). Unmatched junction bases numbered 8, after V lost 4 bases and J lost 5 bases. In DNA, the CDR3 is TGTGCCAGCAGCTCAGGACAGGGGGTGGTAAACGAGCAGTACTTC. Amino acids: CASSSGQGVVNEQYF.

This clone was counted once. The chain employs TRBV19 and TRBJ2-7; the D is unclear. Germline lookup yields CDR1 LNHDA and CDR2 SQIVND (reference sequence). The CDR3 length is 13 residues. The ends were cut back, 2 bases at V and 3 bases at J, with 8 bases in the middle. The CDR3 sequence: CASSITFGYEQYF. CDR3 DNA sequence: TGTGCCAGTAGTATAACATTTGGCTACGAGCAGTACTTC.

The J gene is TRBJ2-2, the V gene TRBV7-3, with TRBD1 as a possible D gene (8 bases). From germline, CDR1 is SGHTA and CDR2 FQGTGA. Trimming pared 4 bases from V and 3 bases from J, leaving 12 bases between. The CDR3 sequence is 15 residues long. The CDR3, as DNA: TGTGCCAGCAGCTCACAGGGGGGGGACACCGGGGAGCTGTTTTTT. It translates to CASSSQGGDTGELFF. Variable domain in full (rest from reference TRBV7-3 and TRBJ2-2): GAGVSQTPSNKVTEKGKYVELRCDPISGHTALYWYRQSLGQGPEFLIYFQGTGAADDSGLPNDRFFAVRPEGSVSTLKIQRTERGDSAVYLCASSSQGGDTGELFFGEGSRLTVL.

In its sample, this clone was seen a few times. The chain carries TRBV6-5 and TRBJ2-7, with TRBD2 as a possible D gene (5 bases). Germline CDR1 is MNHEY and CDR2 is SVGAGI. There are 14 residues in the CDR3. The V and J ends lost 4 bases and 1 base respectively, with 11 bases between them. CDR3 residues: CASSFGVPSYEQYF. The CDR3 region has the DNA TGTGCCAGCAGTTTCGGGGTCCCATCCTACGAGCAGTACTTC.

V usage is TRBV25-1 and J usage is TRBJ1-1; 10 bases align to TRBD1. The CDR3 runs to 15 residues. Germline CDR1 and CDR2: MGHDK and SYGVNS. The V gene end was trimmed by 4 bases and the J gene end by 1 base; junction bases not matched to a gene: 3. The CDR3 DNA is TGTGCCAGCAGTGTGAGACAGGGGGCGAACACTGAAGCTTTCTTT. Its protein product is CASSVRQGANTEAFF.

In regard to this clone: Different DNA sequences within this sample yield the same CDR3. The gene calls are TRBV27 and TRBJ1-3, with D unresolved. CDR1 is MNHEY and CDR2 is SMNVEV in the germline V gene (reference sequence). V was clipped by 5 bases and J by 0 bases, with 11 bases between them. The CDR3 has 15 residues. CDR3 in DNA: TGTGCCAGCAGTCCCGGTGGTCCCTCTGGAAACACCATATATTTT. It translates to CASSPGGPSGNTIYF.

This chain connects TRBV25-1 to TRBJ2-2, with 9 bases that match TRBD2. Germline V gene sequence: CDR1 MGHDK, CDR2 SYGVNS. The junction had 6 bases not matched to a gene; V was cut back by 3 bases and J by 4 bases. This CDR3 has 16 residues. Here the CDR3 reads CASSDSGGPSTGELFF. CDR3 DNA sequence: TGTGCCAGCAGTGATAGCGGGGGCCCTTCCACCGGGGAGCTGTTTTTT.

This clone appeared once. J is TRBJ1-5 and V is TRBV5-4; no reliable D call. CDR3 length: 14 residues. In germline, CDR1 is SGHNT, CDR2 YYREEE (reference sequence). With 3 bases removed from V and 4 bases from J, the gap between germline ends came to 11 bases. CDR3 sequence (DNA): TGTGCCAGCAGCTCGGCGGGCGGGAATCAGCCCCAGCATTTT. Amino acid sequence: CASSSAGGNQPQHF. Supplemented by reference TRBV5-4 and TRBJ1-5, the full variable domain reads ETGVTQSPTHLIKTRGQQVTLRCSSQSGHNTVSWYQQALGQGPQFIFQYYREEENGRGNFPPRFSGLQFPNYSSELNVNALELDDSALYLCASSSAGGNQPQHFGDGTRLSIL.

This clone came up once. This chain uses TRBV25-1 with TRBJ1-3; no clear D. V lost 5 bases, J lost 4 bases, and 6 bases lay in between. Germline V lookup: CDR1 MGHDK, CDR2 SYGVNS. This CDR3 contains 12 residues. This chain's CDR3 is CASSYQGNTIYF. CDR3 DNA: TGTGCCAGCAGTTATCAGGGAAACACCATATATTTT.

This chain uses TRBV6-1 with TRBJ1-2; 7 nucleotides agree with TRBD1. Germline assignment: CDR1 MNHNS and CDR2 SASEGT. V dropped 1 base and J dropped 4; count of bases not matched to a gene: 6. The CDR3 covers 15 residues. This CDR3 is CASSEGGQPLYGYTF. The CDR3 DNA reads TGTGCCAGCAGTGAAGGGGGACAGCCCCTCTATGGCTACACCTTC.

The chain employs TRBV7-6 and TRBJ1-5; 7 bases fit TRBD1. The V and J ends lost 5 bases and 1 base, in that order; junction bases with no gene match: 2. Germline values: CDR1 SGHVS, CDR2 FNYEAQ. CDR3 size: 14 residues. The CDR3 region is CASSPTGSNQPQHF. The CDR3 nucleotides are TGTGCCAGCAGCCCGACAGGGAGCAATCAGCCCCAGCATTTT.

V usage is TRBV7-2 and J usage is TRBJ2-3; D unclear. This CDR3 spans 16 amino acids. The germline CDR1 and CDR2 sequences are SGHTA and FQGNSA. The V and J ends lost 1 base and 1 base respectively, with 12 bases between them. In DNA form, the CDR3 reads TGTGCCAGCAGCTTAGATCAGCTACGGGGCACAGATACGCAGTATTTT. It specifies CASSLDQLRGTDTQYF.

CDR3 DNA sequence: TGTGCCAGTACCGAGACAGGGGCCAGGCCCCAGCATTTT. Protein: CASTETGARPQHF. This sequence joins TRBV19 and TRBJ1-5; TRBD1 matches at 8 bases. The CDR3 has 13 residues. Germline assignment: CDR1 LNHDA and CDR2 SQIVND (reference sequence). Trimming took 7 bases from V and 9 from J; bases not matched to a gene: 8.

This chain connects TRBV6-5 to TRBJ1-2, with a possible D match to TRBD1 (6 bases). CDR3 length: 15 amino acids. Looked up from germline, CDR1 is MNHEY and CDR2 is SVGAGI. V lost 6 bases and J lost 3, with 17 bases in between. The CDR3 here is CASSRQEPGDYGYTF. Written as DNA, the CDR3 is TGTGCCAGCAGCCGACAGGAGCCAGGGGACTATGGCTACACCTTC.

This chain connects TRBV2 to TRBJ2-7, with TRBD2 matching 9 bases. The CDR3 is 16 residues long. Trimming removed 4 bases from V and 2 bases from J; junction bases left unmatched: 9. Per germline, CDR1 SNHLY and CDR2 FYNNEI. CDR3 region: CASSAPTGGGAYEQYF. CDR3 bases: TGTGCCAGCAGTGCACCAACTGGCGGGGGGGCCTACGAGCAGTACTTC.

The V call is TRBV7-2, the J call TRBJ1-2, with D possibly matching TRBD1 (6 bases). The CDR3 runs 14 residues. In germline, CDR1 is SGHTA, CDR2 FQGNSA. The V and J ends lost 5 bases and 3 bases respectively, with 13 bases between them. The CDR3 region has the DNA TGTGCCAGCAGCCCGAGTTCAGGGGACTATGGCTACACCTTC. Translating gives CASSPSSGDYGYTF.

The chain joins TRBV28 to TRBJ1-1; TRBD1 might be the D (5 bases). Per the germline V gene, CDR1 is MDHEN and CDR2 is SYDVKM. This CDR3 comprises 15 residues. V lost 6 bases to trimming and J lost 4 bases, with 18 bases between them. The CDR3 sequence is CASRPLPGMSTEAFF. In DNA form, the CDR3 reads TGTGCCAGCAGGCCTCTGCCAGGGATGAGCACTGAAGCTTTCTTT.

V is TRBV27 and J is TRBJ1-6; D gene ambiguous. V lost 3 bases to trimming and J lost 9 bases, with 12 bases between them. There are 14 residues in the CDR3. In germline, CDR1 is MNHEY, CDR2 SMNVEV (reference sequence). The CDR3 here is CASSFGGTFSPLHF. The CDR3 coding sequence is TGTGCCAGCAGTTTTGGAGGAACCTTTTCACCCCTCCACTTT.

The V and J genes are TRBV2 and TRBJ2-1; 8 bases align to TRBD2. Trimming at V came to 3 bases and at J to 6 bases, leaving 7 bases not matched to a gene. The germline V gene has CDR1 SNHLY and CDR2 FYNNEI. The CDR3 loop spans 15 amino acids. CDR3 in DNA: TGTGCCAGCAGTGAGCTAGCGGGCCTTAGCAATGAGCAGTTCTTC. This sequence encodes CASSELAGLSNEQFF.

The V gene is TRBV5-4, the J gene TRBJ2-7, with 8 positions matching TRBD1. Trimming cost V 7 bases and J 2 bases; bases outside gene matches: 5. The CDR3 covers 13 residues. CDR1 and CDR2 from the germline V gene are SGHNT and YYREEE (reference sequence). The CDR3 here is CASSQDRAYEQYF. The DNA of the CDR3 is TGTGCCAGCTCCCAGGACAGGGCCTACGAGCAGTACTTC.

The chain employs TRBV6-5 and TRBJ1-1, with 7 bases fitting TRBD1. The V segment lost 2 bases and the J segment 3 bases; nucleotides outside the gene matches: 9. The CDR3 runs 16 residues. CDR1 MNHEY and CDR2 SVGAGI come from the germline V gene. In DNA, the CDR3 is TGTGCCAGCAGTTACGACAGGGCCTTGCTCTACACTGAAGCTTTCTTT. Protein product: CASSYDRALLYTEAFF.

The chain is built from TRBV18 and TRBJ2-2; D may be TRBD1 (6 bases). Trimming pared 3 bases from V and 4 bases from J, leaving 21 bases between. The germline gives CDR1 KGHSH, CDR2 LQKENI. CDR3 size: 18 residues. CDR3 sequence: CASSPLQGPASGTGELFF. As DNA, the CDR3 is TGTGCCAGCTCACCTTTACAGGGACCGGCGTCTGGCACCGGGGAGCTGTTTTTT. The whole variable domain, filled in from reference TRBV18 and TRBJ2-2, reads NAGVMQNPRHLVRRRGQEARLRCSPMKGHSHVYWYRQLPEEGLKFMVYLQKENIIDESGMPKERFSAEFPKEGPSILRIQQVVRGDSAAYFCASSPLQGPASGTGELFFGEGSRLTVL.

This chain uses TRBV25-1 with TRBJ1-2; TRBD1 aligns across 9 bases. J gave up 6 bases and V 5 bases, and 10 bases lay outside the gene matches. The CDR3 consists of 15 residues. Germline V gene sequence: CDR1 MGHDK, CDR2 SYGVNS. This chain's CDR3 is CASSPMTGGEHGYTF. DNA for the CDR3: TGTGCCAGCAGTCCGATGACAGGGGGGGAGCATGGCTACACCTTC.

DNA for the CDR3: TGCGCCAGCAGCCCCCGCGAGGGGGCTAAAGACACTGAAGCTTTCTTT. Its translation is CASSPREGAKDTEAFF. The chain employs TRBV4-1 and TRBJ1-1, with 7 bases lining up with TRBD1. The CDR3 covers 16 residues. Germline CDR1 and CDR2: MGHRA and YSYEKL. Trimming took 4 bases from V and 3 from J; bases not matched to a gene: 11.

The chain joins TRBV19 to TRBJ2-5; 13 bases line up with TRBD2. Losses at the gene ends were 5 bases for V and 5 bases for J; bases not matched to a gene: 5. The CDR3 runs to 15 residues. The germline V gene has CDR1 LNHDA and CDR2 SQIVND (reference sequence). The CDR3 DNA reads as TGTGCCAGTAGTGGGACTAGCGGGGTGGGTGAGACCCAGTACTTC. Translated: CASSGTSGVGETQYF.

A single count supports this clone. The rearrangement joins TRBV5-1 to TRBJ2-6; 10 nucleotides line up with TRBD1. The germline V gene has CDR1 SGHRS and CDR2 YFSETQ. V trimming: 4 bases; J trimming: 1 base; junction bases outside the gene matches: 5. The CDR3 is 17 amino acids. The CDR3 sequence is CASSVRDRGSGANVLTF. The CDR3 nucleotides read TGCGCCAGCAGCGTCCGGGACAGGGGATCTGGGGCCAACGTCCTGACTTTC.

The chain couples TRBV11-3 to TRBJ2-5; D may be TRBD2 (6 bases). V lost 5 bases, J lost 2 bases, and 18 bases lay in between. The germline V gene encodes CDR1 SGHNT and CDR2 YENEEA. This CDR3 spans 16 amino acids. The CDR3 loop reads CASSPNSGRGQETQYF. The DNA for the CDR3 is TGTGCCAGCAGCCCTAACAGTGGTCGGGGGCAAGAGACCCAGTACTTC.

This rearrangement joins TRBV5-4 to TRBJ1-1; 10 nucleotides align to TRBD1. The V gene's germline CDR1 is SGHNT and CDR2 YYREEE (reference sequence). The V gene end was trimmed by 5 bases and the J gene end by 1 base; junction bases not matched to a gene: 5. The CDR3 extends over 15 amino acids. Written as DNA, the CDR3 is TGTGCCAGCAGTCCTCGACAGGGGGCGAACACTGAAGCTTTCTTT. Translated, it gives CASSPRQGANTEAFF.

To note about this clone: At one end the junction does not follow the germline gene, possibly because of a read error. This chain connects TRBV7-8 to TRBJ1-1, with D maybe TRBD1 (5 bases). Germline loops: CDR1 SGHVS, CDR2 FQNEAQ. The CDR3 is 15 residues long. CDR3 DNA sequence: TGTGCCAGCAGCCCCGTCGTCGGGGGGAACAGTGAAGCTTTCTTT. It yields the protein CASSPVVGGNSEAFF.